This T cell receptor (beta chain) was profiled in a study of T cells in Graves' hyperthyroidism and ophthalmopathy. This clonotype was counted ten times or more. PBMCs came from roughly 10 ml fresh peripheral blood. The length of the CDR3 is 16 residues. Germline values: CDR1 SGHNT, CDR2 YENEEA. The V and J ends lost 5 bases and 4 bases, in that order; junction bases with no gene match: 11. RNA transcripts gave rise to amplified TCR beta CDR3 regions. In the first-round RT-PCR of the TCR CDR3, the HTBI primer set was used. TCRdb reanalysed the multiplex PCR reads using MiXCR and keeps one entry per CDR3 protein. The sample contains some 180,000 distinct CDR3 sequences, about 15% of which appear only once.

This chain uses TRBV11-3 with TRBJ2-1, with 7 bases identical to TRBD2. This receptor was obtained from a woman in her 50s with Graves' hyperthyroidism. Sequenced sample: blood. The CDR3 reads CASSRESGAAYNEQFF. CDR3 DNA: TGTGCCAGCAGCCGGGAAAGCGGGGCGGCATACAATGAGCAGTTCTTC.